This is a list of T cell receptor beta chains from one sample in a study of blood T cell repertoires in COVID-19. Using immunoSEQ multiplex PCR, the repertoire was profiled, and TCRdb retains in-frame clones only, with some absent. Of 70,000 to 90,000 clones listed, 78% were seen once; the top ten hold approximately 16%. Sequencing used peripheral blood. The source of these receptors is a human donor in a cohort sampled during active COVID-19. Both conserved end residues are part of each CDR3. The D gene is left open where the match is weak. Not every row has a clone size; where given, it reads once, few, many or a size class.

d_gene,v_gene,abundance,j_gene,CDR3nt,CDR3aa
TRBD1,TRBV5-1,-,TRBJ2-2,TGCGCCAGCAGCACCGGACAGGGACGGGTCGGGGAGCTGTTTTTT,CASSTGQGRVGELFF
TRBD1,TRBV6-6,-,TRBJ1-4,TGTGCCAGCAGTTATTCTCCGGGACAGGGGAATGAAAAACTGTTTTTT,CASSYSPGQGNEKLFF
-,TRBV5-5,-,TRBJ1-2,TGTGCCAGCAGGGTGACAGGAGACTATGGCTACACCTTC,CASRVTGDYGYTF
TRBD1,TRBV6-6,-,TRBJ2-3,TGTGCCAGCCCCGGGACAGGGGCCTCTAGCACAGATACGCAGTATTTT,CASPGTGASSTDTQYF
-,TRBV7-2,once,TRBJ2-1,TGTGCCAGCAGCTTCTCCGGGGGTGAGCAGTTCTTC,CASSFSGGEQFF
-,TRBV6-5,few,TRBJ1-2,TGTGCCAGCAGTTACCAATACCGGGATGGCTACACCTTC,CASSYQYRDGYTF
-,TRBV6-4,many,TRBJ2-6,TGTGCCAGCAGTGCGGCAGGGGACTCTGGGGCCAACGTCCTGACTTTC,CASSAAGDSGANVLTF
-,TRBV4-1,-,TRBJ2-5,TGCGCCAGCAGCCAAGTTGCCGGAGGGGAGACCCAGTACTTC,CASSQVAGGETQYF
-,TRBV7-3,many,TRBJ1-6,TGTGCCAGCAGCTCACAGGGTTTAAATTCACCCCTCCACTTT,CASSSQGLNSPLHF
TRBD2,TRBV12-5,-,TRBJ2-4,TGTGCTAGTGGCACGGGGGGGTCTCGGAACATTCAGTACTTC,CASGTGGSRNIQYF
TRBD1,TRBV28,-,TRBJ1-1,TGTGCCAGCAGTTTATTTGGGGGGACAGTAGGAAGAGACACTGAAGCTTTCTTT,CASSLFGGTVGRDTEAFF
TRBD2,TRBV5-4,-,TRBJ2-1,TGTGCCAGCAGCCAATTGACTAGCGGGAACAATGAGCAGTTCTTC,CASSQLTSGNNEQFF
-,TRBV12-3/TRBV12-4,-,TRBJ2-5,TGTGCCAGCAGTTTACGGCAGGAAGAGACCCAGTACTTC,CASSLRQEETQYF
-,TRBV24-1,-,TRBJ2-1,TGTGCCACCAGTCCGGCATCTACGGGGAATGAGCAGTTCTTC,CATSPASTGNEQFF
-,TRBV5-5,-,TRBJ2-1,TGTGCCAGCAGCCCGGGATTCTGGCGCACCAACAATGAGCAGTTCTTC,CASSPGFWRTNNEQFF
TRBD2,TRBV5-1,once,TRBJ2-5,TGCGCCAGCAGCCAAAGGACTAGCGGTGTCGAGACCCAGTACTTC,CASSQRTSGVETQYF
-,TRBV4-3,-,TRBJ2-1,TGCGCCAGCAGCCAAGATCTAGGGAGCTCCTACAATGAGCAGTTCTTC,CASSQDLGSSYNEQFF
TRBD2,TRBV3-1/TRBV3-2,-,TRBJ2-3,TGTGCCAGCAGCCAAATCCTACGGCGGGAGAGCACAGATACGCAGTATTTT,CASSQILRRESTDTQYF
-,TRBV9,many,TRBJ2-7,TGTGCCAGCAGCGTAGTTCCAGGGATTCAATACGAGCAGTACTTC,CASSVVPGIQYEQYF
TRBD2,TRBV5-5,-,TRBJ2-2,TGTGCCAGCAGCTTGGTGCCTAGCGGGAGTGGCACCGGGGAGCTGTTTTTT,CASSLVPSGSGTGELFF
-,TRBV7-2,-,TRBJ1-2,TGTGCCAGCAGCTTAGTCGGTGGTGTTCTTGCCTATGGCTACACCTTC,CASSLVGGVLAYGYTF
TRBD1,TRBV19,-,TRBJ1-5,TGTGCCAGTAACCATTGGGACAGGCGCAATCAGCCCCAGCATTTT,CASNHWDRRNQPQHF
-,TRBV7-2,few,TRBJ2-3,TGTGCCAGCAGCTTAGCCGGCACAGGGCAAGATACGCAGTATTTT,CASSLAGTGQDTQYF
-,TRBV6-2/TRBV6-3,-,TRBJ2-1,TGTGCCAGCAGTTCTGTAGCGGAGGCCTGGAATGAGCAGTTCTTC,CASSSVAEAWNEQFF
-,TRBV5-6,few,TRBJ2-3,TGTGCCAGCAGCTTGGTTGGGCCAGATACGCAGTATTTT,CASSLVGPDTQYF
TRBD2,TRBV6-4,-,TRBJ2-1,TGTGCCAGCAGTGACTCCCCTAGCGGCTCCTACAATGAGCAGTTCTTC,CASSDSPSGSYNEQFF
-,TRBV5-1,-,TRBJ2-1,TGCGCCAGCAGCTCCCTCGGTGGCTACAATGAGCAGTTCTTC,CASSSLGGYNEQFF
-,TRBV24-1,-,TRBJ1-5,TGTGCCACCAGTGATTCGAAGTTGGGCCATAGCAATCAGCCCCAGCATTTT,CATSDSKLGHSNQPQHF
-,TRBV30,once,TRBJ1-1,TGTGCCTGGAGATGGGGCGTCGTGTCCACTGAAGCTTTCTTT,CAWRWGVVSTEAFF
TRBD1,TRBV4-1,-,TRBJ1-1,TGCGCCAGCAGCCCCCTGGGACAGATCAACGCTGAAGCTTTCTTT,CASSPLGQINAEAFF
-,TRBV5-4,few,TRBJ2-7,TGTGCCAGCAGCTACGACAATGTCTACGAGCAGTACTTC,CASSYDNVYEQYF
-,TRBV7-3,-,TRBJ2-1,TGTGCCAGCAGCTTCCGACAGGGAGGCAATGAGCAGTTCTTC,CASSFRQGGNEQFF
TRBD2,TRBV10-1,-,TRBJ2-3,TGCGCCAGCAGTGCTTTTGGAGCGGGACCCACAGATACGCAGTATTTT,CASSAFGAGPTDTQYF
-,TRBV15,-,TRBJ1-5,TGTGCCACCAGCAGAATTAAGGGCGGGAATCAGCCCCAGCATTTT,CATSRIKGGNQPQHF
-,TRBV4-1,-,TRBJ1-4,TGCGCCAGCAGCCTAATTGGACGGGAGGAAAAACTGTTTTTT,CASSLIGREEKLFF
-,TRBV9,-,TRBJ2-2,TGTGCCAGCAGCGTTACGGGCGGGGAGCTGTTTTTT,CASSVTGGELFF
-,TRBV15,-,TRBJ2-3,TGTGCCACCAGCAGAGATGTGGTCGGTTTTACAGATACGCAGTATTTT,CATSRDVVGFTDTQYF
-,TRBV9,-,TRBJ2-1,TGTGCCAGCAGCGTAGCGTACAATGAGCAGTTCTTC,CASSVAYNEQFF
-,TRBV7-2,-,TRBJ2-5,TGTGCCAGCAGCGTAACCGGGTCCGGAGCAGAGACCCAGTACTTC,CASSVTGSGAETQYF
-,TRBV9,-,TRBJ1-3,TGTGCCAGCAGCCCCTCCGGGGGAAACACCATATATTTT,CASSPSGGNTIYF
TRBD2,TRBV29-1,few,TRBJ2-1,TGCAGCGTTGCGGATAGCGGGAGTGCGGGGGGGTTCTTC,CSVADSGSAGGFF
TRBD2,TRBV19,-,TRBJ2-1,TGTGCCAGTAGTATTCTAGCGGCCAACCACAATGAGCAGTTCTTC,CASSILAANHNEQFF
-,TRBV19,few,TRBJ1-6,TGTGCCAGTGGACGGACAGTAAATAATTCACCCCTCCACTTT,CASGRTVNNSPLHF
TRBD2,TRBV27,-,TRBJ2-5,TGTGCCAGCAGTTTAAGCGGGAGCGGTGAGACCCAGTACTTC,CASSLSGSGETQYF
-,TRBV11-3,-,TRBJ2-1,TGTGCCAGCAGCTTAGTCAGCGATGAGCAGTTCTTC,CASSLVSDEQFF
-,TRBV29-1,-,TRBJ1-1,TGCAGCGTTGAAGGAAGGGGATACACTGAAGCTTTCTTT,CSVEGRGYTEAFF